Listed here are 27 T cell receptor beta chains from one sample, sequenced in a study of CD8 T cells in Susac syndrome (dated by TCRdb to between 2018 and 2021). The library was obtained by the immunoSEQ multiplex PCR assay. RNA was extracted using the RNeasy kit, and roughly 0.45 to 1 microgram was reverse transcribed with random hexamers. Through fastp at Q25 and MiXCR, TCRdb rebuilt clones from the public reads, retaining in-frame beta chains. Each entry merges the rows of one CDR3 protein and shows their most common DNA and genes. The sample profile shows 90,000 or so distinct CDR3 sequences; 90% to 95% of them were found once. The ten top clones hold 0.25% to 0.4% of the sample. The sequenced sample consisted of CD8+ T cells from PBMCs. The receptors derive from a human donor in good health.

The chain carries TRBV3-1 and TRBJ1-1, with D perhaps matching TRBD1 (6 bases). The V and J ends lost 4 bases and 4 bases respectively, with 16 bases between them. Germline V lookup: CDR1 LGHDT, CDR2 YNNKEL (reference sequence). There are 15 residues in the CDR3. The CDR3 DNA reads as TGTGCCAGCAGCCGTCGGGGGGCCCGAGCCACTGAAGCTTTCTTT. Translating it yields CASSRRGARATEAFF.

V usage is TRBV2 and J usage is TRBJ1-5; D possibly corresponds to TRBD1 (6 bases). The CDR3 loop spans 12 amino acids. The germline V gene has CDR1 SNHLY and CDR2 FYNNEI. Between the trimmed V and J ends, which lost 6 bases and 7 bases, there was a span of 10 bases. This CDR3 reads CASRLGGQPQHF. The CDR3 DNA reads TGTGCCAGCAGGTTAGGGGGGCAGCCCCAGCATTTT.

This clonotype was seen a single time. The V and J genes are TRBV2 and TRBJ2-5; the D is unclear. The CDR3 consists of 13 residues. The germline gives CDR1 SNHLY, CDR2 FYNNEI. Deletions cut 3 bases from V and 4 bases from J, with 9 bases between. The DNA for the CDR3 is TGTGCCAGCAGTGATTTGAGCTTAGAGACCCAGTACTTC. It translates to CASSDLSLETQYF.

This clonotype was seen only once. This chain connects TRBV19 to TRBJ1-1, with D possibly being TRBD1 (5 bases). The CDR3 totals 15 residues. V shed 4 bases and J shed 1 base, with 13 bases lying between them. The germline CDR1 and CDR2 sequences are LNHDA and SQIVND (reference sequence). The CDR3 spells CASSTQEGPNTEAFF. In DNA, the CDR3 is TGTGCCAGTAGTACCCAAGAGGGACCGAACACTGAAGCTTTCTTT.

The chain couples TRBV28 to TRBJ2-4; TRBD1 aligns across 7 bases. Germline lookup yields CDR1 MDHEN and CDR2 SYDVKM. J was trimmed by 0 bases and V by 5 bases; bases with no gene match: 13. CDR3 size: 18 residues. The CDR3 protein is CASSATHKQGLAKNIQYF. CDR3 DNA sequence: TGTGCCAGCAGTGCCACCCATAAACAGGGGTTAGCCAAAAACATTCAGTACTTC.

This clonotype was counted once. The chain combines TRBV4-1 with TRBJ1-5; D is ambiguous. CDR1 is MGHRA and CDR2 is YSYEKL in the germline V gene. Trimming pared 1 base from V and 7 bases from J, leaving 11 bases between. The length of the CDR3 is 14 residues. As DNA, the CDR3 is TGCGCCAGCAGCCAAGTAAAGGGTGGCCAGCCCCAGCATTTT. Its protein product is CASSQVKGGQPQHF.

The V and J genes are TRBV6-1 and TRBJ2-7; 8 positions agree with TRBD1. This CDR3 region has 14 residues. In germline, CDR1 is MNHNS, CDR2 SASEGT. The trim removed 4 bases at V and 2 bases at J, leaving 4 bases unmatched. CDR3 in DNA: TGTGCCAGCAGTGGGAGACAGGGGACCTACGAGCAGTACTTC. Protein: CASSGRQGTYEQYF.

The chain employs TRBV7-9 and TRBJ1-1, with D tentatively TRBD1 (6 bases). The CDR3 is made up of 14 amino acids. Trimming removed 3 bases at V and 5 bases at J, with 13 bases between. The germline V gene has CDR1 SEHNR and CDR2 FQNEAQ (reference sequence). For the CDR3, the DNA is TGTGCCAGCAGCTTTGTGGGGGGCGGTACTGAAGCTTTCTTT. Translated: CASSFVGGGTEAFF.

V is TRBV2 and J is TRBJ1-5; the D is unclear. CDR1 is SNHLY, CDR2 FYNNEI, per germline. The CDR3 is 15 residues long. The ends were cut back, 3 bases at V and 1 base at J, with 10 bases in the middle. The chain's CDR3 is CASSDATGSNQPQHF. For the CDR3, the DNA is TGTGCCAGCAGTGATGCCACCGGGAGCAATCAGCCCCAGCATTTT.

The chain employs TRBV9 and TRBJ2-2; D unclear. Trimming left V 0 bases short and J 5 bases short, with 11 bases between. Per the germline V gene, CDR1 is SGDLS and CDR2 is YYNGEE. There are 15 residues in the CDR3. The CDR3 bases are TGTGCCAGCAGCGTAGACTCCTCCGGTACCGGGGAGCTGTTTTTT. Its protein is CASSVDSSGTGELFF.

The chain recombines TRBV29-1 with TRBJ1-2, with TRBD1 matching 9 bases. After removal of 3 bases from V and 2 bases from J, the junction contained 10 bases not matched to a gene. The CDR3 is made up of 16 amino acids. CDR1 is SQVTM and CDR2 is ANQGSEA in the germline V gene. DNA of the CDR3: TGCAGCGTTGAGGGCCTACAGGGGGCCGTAAACTATGGCTACACCTTC. It codes for CSVEGLQGAVNYGYTF.

The chain joins TRBV29-1 to TRBJ1-1; the match to TRBD1 covers 8 bases. V lost 4 bases and J lost 2; bases outside the gene matches: 6. The CDR3 length is 14 residues. The germline gives CDR1 SQVTM, CDR2 ANQGSEA. CDR3 coding DNA: TGCAGCGTTGGGGGGCCAGGGGGCAACACTGAAGCTTTCTTT. Translating gives CSVGGPGGNTEAFF.

CDR3 amino acids: CASSYSSMTYTEAFF. In DNA form, the CDR3 reads TGTGCCAGCAGTTACTCGAGTATGACATACACTGAAGCTTTCTTT. The gene calls are TRBV6-6 and TRBJ1-1; D not resolved. The CDR3 consists of 15 residues. With 0 bases removed from V and 3 bases from J, the gap between germline ends came to 11 bases. Germline CDR1 and CDR2: MNHNY and SVGAGI (reference sequence).

The genes are TRBV13 and TRBJ2-5; 8 nucleotides agree with TRBD2. The junction had 9 bases not matched to a gene; V was cut back by 1 base and J by 5 bases. Per the germline V gene, CDR1 is PRHDT and CDR2 is FYEKMQ (reference sequence). The CDR3 has 16 residues. The DNA of the CDR3 is TGTGCCAGCAGCTTAGTGCCCGGGGGGGGCACGGAGACCCAGTACTTC. Its protein is CASSLVPGGGTETQYF.

A single count supports this clonotype. This CDR3 is CSARLGLAGGPQETQYF. In DNA form, the CDR3 reads TGCAGTGCTAGACTAGGACTAGCGGGGGGACCCCAAGAGACCCAGTACTTC. The genes are TRBV20-1 and TRBJ2-5, with TRBD2 identical over 14 bases. Trimming cost V 2 bases and J 1 base; bases outside gene matches: 6. In germline, CDR1 is DFQATT, CDR2 SNEGSKA (reference sequence). The CDR3 runs 17 residues.

V and J are TRBV6-1 and TRBJ1-5; D is unclear. The CDR3 sequence is 12 residues long. Per germline, CDR1 MNHNS and CDR2 SASEGT. Trimming removed 8 bases from V and 4 bases from J, with 9 bases in between. The CDR3 region has the DNA TGTGCCAGCGTCCGAGGTAATCAGCCCCAGCATTTT. Protein sequence: CASVRGNQPQHF.

CDR3 residues: CASSADRGEQYF. The CDR3 bases are TGTGCCAGCAGCGCAGACAGGGGCGAGCAGTACTTC. V usage is TRBV7-9 and J usage is TRBJ2-7, with TRBD1 identical over 8 bases. Looked up from germline, CDR1 is SEHNR and CDR2 is FQNEAQ (reference sequence). The J segment lost 6 bases and the V segment lost 5 bases, leaving 3 bases of the junction unmatched. This CDR3 has 12 residues.

The chain employs TRBV12-3 or TRBV12-4 and TRBJ1-2; D might be TRBD1 (5 bases). This CDR3 is 14 amino acids long. Trimming took 3 bases from V and 4 from J, leaving 12 bases between them. DNA for the CDR3: TGTGCCAGCAGTTTGGGCACTCAGGGCTATGGCTACACCTTC. Its protein is CASSLGTQGYGYTF.

This chain connects TRBV3-1 to TRBJ1-2, with 8 nucleotides matching TRBD1. Trimming took 4 bases from V and 3 from J; bases not matched to a gene: 4. Germline V gene lookup returns CDR1 LGHDT and CDR2 YNNKEL (reference sequence). This CDR3 comprises 14 residues. CDR3 region: CASSPGQGDYGYTF. The DNA for the CDR3 is TGTGCCAGCAGCCCCGGACAGGGTGACTATGGCTACACCTTC.

This clonotype was observed a single time. This chain uses TRBV7-9 with TRBJ1-2; unclear D gene. In germline, CDR1 is SEHNR, CDR2 FQNEAQ (reference sequence). Trimming shortened V by 2 bases and J by 2 bases, and 15 bases separated the two germline ends. The CDR3 totals 16 residues. The CDR3 region has the DNA TGTGCCAGCAGCTTATCGGAGATCGCCTTAAACTATGGCTACACCTTC. Protein: CASSLSEIALNYGYTF.

The chain couples TRBV7-9 to TRBJ2-2; TRBD1 is a possible D gene (5 bases). The V end was cut by 1 base, the J end by 3 bases, with 15 bases between. Germline V gene lookup returns CDR1 SEHNR and CDR2 FQNEAQ (reference sequence). The CDR3 consists of 17 residues. The CDR3 DNA reads as TGTGCCAGCAGCTTAGTTTCACAGGCCTTGCACACCGGGGAGCTGTTTTTT. Translation: CASSLVSQALHTGELFF. The full variable domain, in which reference TRBV7-9 and TRBJ2-2 provide the parts outside the CDR3, is DTGVSQNPRHKITKRGQNVTFRCDPISEHNRLYWYRQTLGQGPEFLTYFQNEAQLEKSRLLSDRFSAERPKGSFSTLEIQRTEQGDSAMYLCASSLVSQALHTGELFFGEGSRLTVL.

The gene calls are TRBV4-1 and TRBJ1-1; a possible D gene is TRBD1 (5 bases). In germline, CDR1 is MGHRA, CDR2 YSYEKL. V was shortened by 4 bases and J by 3 bases, with 12 bases between the two germline ends. The CDR3 covers 14 residues. The CDR3 DNA reads TGCGCCAGCAGCCCCCGGGGGGAGGACACTGAAGCTTTCTTT. It codes for CASSPRGEDTEAFF.

The gene calls are TRBV7-9 and TRBJ1-2; D is perhaps TRBD1 (5 bases). Germline V lookup: CDR1 SEHNR, CDR2 FQNEAQ (reference sequence). The CDR3 consists of 17 residues. V was trimmed by 1 base and J by 4 bases, leaving 19 bases between them. The CDR3 DNA follows: TGTGCCAGCAGCTTAGGGCCCGGGGCGGGGGAGAGCTATGGCTACACCTTC. This encodes CASSLGPGAGESYGYTF.

The chain couples TRBV7-3 to TRBJ2-1, with D perhaps assigned TRBD1 or TRBD2 (7 bases each). Germline V CDR1 and CDR2: SGHTA, FQGTGA. The CDR3 sequence is 15 residues long. Trimming took off 5 bases at V and 8 bases at J, with 19 bases between the two ends. CDR3 sequence: CASSPRGQRGDEQFF. CDR3 DNA sequence: TGTGCCAGCAGCCCCCGGGGACAGCGGGGTGATGAGCAGTTCTTC.

By share, this clonotype counts as medium-sized. V is TRBV12-3 or TRBV12-4 and J is TRBJ2-7; D remains unclear. With 4 bases removed from V and 0 bases from J, the gap between germline ends came to 1 base. The CDR3 contains 11 residues. CDR3: CASSSSYEQYF. The CDR3 DNA reads TGTGCCAGCAGTTCCTCCTACGAGCAGTACTTC.

The chain is built from TRBV4-1 and TRBJ1-5; TRBD1 might be the D (5 bases). The V gene lost 0 bases and the J gene lost 2 bases, with 8 bases spanning the gap. Germline V gene data show CDR1 as MGHRA and CDR2 as YSYEKL. This CDR3 spans 15 amino acids. The CDR3 bases are TGCGCCAGCAGCCAAGATTTAGGGGGCAATCAGCCCCAGCATTTT. This encodes CASSQDLGGNQPQHF.

The chain recombines TRBV23-1 with TRBJ1-5, with a possible D match to TRBD1 (6 bases). TRBV23-1 is identified as an open reading frame with a role that is uncertain. CDR3 length equals 13 residues. The V end was cut by 9 bases, the J end by 3 bases, with 12 bases between. Here the CDR3 reads CARRGNFNQPQHF. CDR3 DNA sequence: TGCGCCAGGAGGGGGAATTTCAATCAGCCCCAGCATTTT.